This TCR beta chain emerged from a study of sequential checkpoint blockade in melanoma. Background on the study: DNA from 91 pretreatment tumor samples underwent TCRβ immunosequencing. More than 20 patients had tumor biopsies before treatment and at week 13.

With 2 bases clipped from V and 3 bases from J, the junction kept 0 bases outside the gene matches. The CDR3 sequence is 13 residues long. CDR1 is MNHGY, CDR2 SAAAGT, per germline. The treatment here: randomized to nivolumab then ipilimumab (arm A) or the reverse (arm B). Findings of the study overall: Mutational load did not correlate with tumor T-cell fraction or clonality.

Measured with immunoSEQ multiplex PCR; TCRdb has only the in-frame clones, and not every one. The table has over 2,500 clones, roughly 20% seen once; the top ten hold around 10%. The table lists this clone with a few counts. Antigen: not known. The receptor comes from a human donor with melanoma. This chain uses TRBV6-8 with TRBJ1-1; 7 bases agree with TRBD1. This material consisted of tumor tissue (inferred from file names), taken from a patient given nivolumab and ipilimumab in sequence. Written as DNA, the CDR3 is TGTGCCAGCAGTTACAGGGGGCACACTGAAGCTTTCTTT. It is translated as CASSYRGHTEAFF.